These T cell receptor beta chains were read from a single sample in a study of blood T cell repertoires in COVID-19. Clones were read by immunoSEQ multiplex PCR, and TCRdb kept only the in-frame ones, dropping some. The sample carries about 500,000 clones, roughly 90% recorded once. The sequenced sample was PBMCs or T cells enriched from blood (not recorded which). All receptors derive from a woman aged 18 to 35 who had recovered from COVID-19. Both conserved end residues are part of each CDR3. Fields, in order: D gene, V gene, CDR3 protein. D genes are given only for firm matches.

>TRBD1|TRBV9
CASSGEPGQVYGYTF
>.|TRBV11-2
CASSPRVDRYNSPLHF
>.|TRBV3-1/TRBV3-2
CASSRQGFGSPLHF
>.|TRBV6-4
CASTGEHGNSFYGYTF
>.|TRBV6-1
CASSENLGTPYGYTF
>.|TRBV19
CASSIGGNNSPLHF
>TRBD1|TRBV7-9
CASRDTGTGGNEQYF
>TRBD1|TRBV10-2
CASSAPPGTASYYEQYF
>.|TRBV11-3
CASSLDSGDGNTIYF
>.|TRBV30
CARRGSDRMNTEAFF
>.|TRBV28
CASSFAGATTHEQFF
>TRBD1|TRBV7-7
CASSLDRGRGGELFF
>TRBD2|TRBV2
CASSRGLAGFADTQYF
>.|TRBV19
CASSPGPGGQPQHF
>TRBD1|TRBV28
CASGTGENEKLFF
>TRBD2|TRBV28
CASTGLLSSYNEQFF
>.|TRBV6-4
CASRGDSAQYF
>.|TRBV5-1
CASSLGGQVYGYTF
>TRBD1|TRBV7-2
CASSLDRGINSPLHF
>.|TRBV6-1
CASSEGVYSNQPQHF
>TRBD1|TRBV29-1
CIPGQLNEKLFF
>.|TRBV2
CASSFRFLNTEAFF
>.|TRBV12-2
CASRHQDISTNEKLFF
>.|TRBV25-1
CASSRSGGGYEQYF
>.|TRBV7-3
CASSPRPGPSTDTQYF
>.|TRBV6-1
CASSDRQVDNSPLHF
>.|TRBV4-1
CASSQDTWSGGGAEETQYF
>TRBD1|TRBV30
CACGTGSSVGNSPLHF
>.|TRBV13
CASSLGPLTPGFF
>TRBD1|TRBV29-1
CSVPDWDSLNYGYTF
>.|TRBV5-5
CASSSTTGSRTEAFF
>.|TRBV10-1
CASSGSGEDGYTF
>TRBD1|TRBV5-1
CASSQPTPGQGTGELFF
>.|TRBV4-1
CASSQDTVYGYTF
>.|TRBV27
CASSHTDTQYF
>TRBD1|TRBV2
CASRPILQGATEAFF
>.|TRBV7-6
CASSLAGARVHTQYF
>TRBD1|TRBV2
CASHGQEEIYGYTF
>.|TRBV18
CASSLLKKSGSNTEAFF
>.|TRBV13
CASSLDLPGELFF
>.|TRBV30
CAWSGTLASPLHF
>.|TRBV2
CASRVGNPDSPLHF
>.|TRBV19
CASSVRARVADTQYF
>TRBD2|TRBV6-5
CASSYLRGGWDTQYF
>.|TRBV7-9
CASSLAPGANTEAFF
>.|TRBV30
CAWSPGRGAYNEQFF
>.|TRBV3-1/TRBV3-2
CASSQWRSQGFTGELFF
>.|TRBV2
CASSENRDYTEAFF
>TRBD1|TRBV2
CASSSRQGYNQPQHF
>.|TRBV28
CASSFGGVDYGYTF
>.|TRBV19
CASSSSMEAVGGYTF
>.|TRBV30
CAWNTQPGDEQYF
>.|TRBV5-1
CASTLVEGGRSEQFF